Listed below are T cell receptor beta chains from one sample, sequenced in a study of CD8+CD57+ T cells in acquired aplastic anemia. TCRdb used MiXCR to reprocess the reads, holding one entry per CDR3 protein. The sample has about 160,000 distinct CDR3 sequences, roughly 48% seen once. Sequenced: sorted CD4+, CD8+, or CD8+CD57+ T cells (not recorded which) from PBMCs. The receptors derive from a human donor with aplastic anemia. The CDR3 runs from the conserved cysteine through the conserved F or W. D genes are given only for firm matches.

j_call | v_call | d_call | cdr3_aa
TRBJ2-1 | TRBV9 | . | CASSVGTRAVSYNEQFF
TRBJ2-3 | TRBV7-3 | . | CASSPQGGTDTQYF
TRBJ1-3 | TRBV7-2 | . | CASSSDFTRNTIYF
TRBJ1-1 | TRBV30 | . | CAWSVELGVTEAFF
TRBJ2-5 | TRBV19 | . | CASSLRTGRETQYF
TRBJ1-6 | TRBV11-3 | . | CASSLNIYNSPLHF
TRBJ2-7 | TRBV24-1 | . | CATRGGAGTYEQYF
TRBJ2-5 | TRBV11-2 | . | CASSADLLGETQYF
TRBJ2-7 | TRBV30 | . | CAWSSGGHLLDEQYF
TRBJ2-1 | TRBV13 | . | CASSLGLGEQFF
TRBJ1-2 | TRBV19 | TRBD1 | CASSATGTGGGYTF
TRBJ2-7 | TRBV2 | . | CASTLQGVGEQYF
TRBJ1-1 | TRBV5-1 | . | CASRMFMNTEAFF
TRBJ2-1 | TRBV6-2/TRBV6-3 | . | CASSPPPAQKQFF
TRBJ1-6 | TRBV6-1 | TRBD1 | CAILTGTGRSPLHF
TRBJ2-3 | TRBV7-2 | TRBD2 | CASSFGLGTDTQYF
TRBJ2-2 | TRBV20-1 | . | CSARDHGGGGPAGELFF
TRBJ2-3 | TRBV5-1 | . | CASSLGLVVGTQYF
TRBJ2-1 | TRBV29-1 | . | CSVDRGDGYNEQFF
TRBJ2-3 | TRBV10-3 | TRBD2 | CAVSVGLAGSSTETQYF
TRBJ2-1 | TRBV19 | . | CASSFGTPSYNEQFF
TRBJ1-2 | TRBV9 | . | CASGRGYGYTF
TRBJ2-7 | TRBV12-3/TRBV12-4 | . | CASSWGQSSEQYF